What follows is one T cell receptor (beta chain) and its context. Its antigen remains unidentified. This record belongs to a study of cytomegalovirus exposure and HLA in healthy donors. Study-wide results and limits: TCR association rates varied by HLA locus in a later analysis, with DRB1 highest and HLA-C lowest. In a later analysis, most CMV-associated TCR beta chains appeared HLA-restricted. The Asian-associated ancestry cluster reportedly had fewer N-insertions than the approximately 610-donor mean in a later analysis.

This CDR3 is built from 15 residues. V shed 6 bases and J shed 7 bases, with 16 bases lying between them. Germline V gene sequence: CDR1 MDHEN, CDR2 SYDVKM. The study ran its PCR with 60 Vbeta and 13 Jbeta primers. The data were produced by immunoSEQ multiplex PCR, yet TCRdb's version contains in-frame clones alone and is incomplete. Altogether approximately 190,000 clones are present, around 86% being singletons, with the ten largest covering 0.7% to 0.95%. The source material was PBMCs. The V gene is TRBV28, the J gene TRBJ1-6; D gene ambiguous. The TCR comes from a woman aged 18-35 years in good health and CMV-seronegative. As DNA, the CDR3 is TGTGCCAGCAGGAGCGCAGCCCCCCCAAATTCACCCCTCCACTTT. Its protein product is CASRSAAPPNSPLHF.